The TCR beta chain described here comes from a study of T cell changes during pregnancy in multiple sclerosis. The CDR3 runs to 15 residues. Germline V gives CDR1 MDHEN, CDR2 SYDVKM. After removal of 4 bases from V and 4 bases from J, the junction contained 6 bases not matched to a gene. This clone has only one observation. Method: immunoSEQ multiplex PCR; TCRdb's copy keeps in-frame clones and lacks some. The sample shows tens of thousands of clones, more than 70% of them seen only once. This chain links TRBV28 with TRBJ1-4; 7 bases are a match to TRBD1. The sample here was peripheral blood, taken in the first trimester of pregnancy. The sequence was obtained from a female donor in good health, enrolled as a control in a pregnancy study. This CDR3 is CASSSPWDSNEKLFF. The CDR3, as DNA: TGTGCCAGCAGTTCCCCTTGGGACAGTAATGAAAAACTGTTTTTT.